The 22 T cell receptor beta chains listed next were all sequenced from one sample in a study of cytomegalovirus exposure and HLA in healthy donors. Vbeta (60) and Jbeta (13) primers were used in the PCR. The data were produced by immunoSEQ multiplex PCR, yet TCRdb's version contains in-frame clones alone and is incomplete. Here the sample spans some 200,000 clones, over 70% being singletons. The specimen sequenced was PBMCs. The receptors were sampled from a female donor in good health and CMV-seronegative.

This chain links TRBV2 with TRBJ1-2; TRBD1 aligns across 9 bases. Trimming at V came to 6 bases and at J to 4 bases, leaving 6 bases not matched to a gene. The CDR3 runs to 14 residues. CDR1 and CDR2 from the germline V gene are SNHLY and FYNNEI. The CDR3 DNA follows: TGTGCCAGCAGCGTGGGACAGGGCGGCTATGGCTACACCTTC. The encoded protein is CASSVGQGGYGYTF.

The CDR3 sequence is CASSSGLTPETQYF. CDR3 DNA: TGTGCCAGCAGCTCCGGACTAACCCCGGAGACCCAGTACTTC. This chain joins TRBV7-2 and TRBJ2-5; D is possibly TRBD2 (6 bases). V was shortened by 4 bases and J by 5 bases, with 14 bases between the two germline ends. The germline V gene has CDR1 SGHTA and CDR2 FQGNSA. The CDR3 runs to 14 residues. Full variable domain (remainder filled in from reference TRBV7-2 and TRBJ2-5): GAGVSQSPSNKVTEKGKDVELRCDPISGHTALYWYRQSLGQGLEFLIYFQGNSAPDKSGLPSDRFSAERTGGSVSTLTIQRTQQEDSAVYLCASSSGLTPETQYFGPGTRLLVL.

This clone was recorded once. This chain links TRBV10-1 with TRBJ2-6, with D possibly being TRBD2 (6 bases). Trimming shortened V by 1 base and J by 0 bases, and 16 bases separated the two germline ends. The CDR3 totals 19 residues. Germline V lookup: CDR1 WNHNN, CDR2 SYGVQD (reference sequence). The CDR3 DNA reads as TGCGCCAGCAGTGAGTGTCGTTGGCGGGGATACTCTGGGGCCAACGTCCTGACTTTC. It is translated as CASSECRWRGYSGANVLTF.

The V call is TRBV15, the J call TRBJ1-2; 7 positions match TRBD1. With V trimmed by 0 bases and J by 10 bases, 8 bases remained unmatched. The CDR3 contains 14 residues. Germline values: CDR1 LNHNV, CDR2 YYDKDF (reference sequence). This CDR3 is CATSRDLTGNPYTF. CDR3 sequence (DNA): TGTGCCACCAGCAGAGATTTGACAGGGAATCCCTACACCTTC.

This clone was seen just once. The rearrangement links TRBV27 to TRBJ2-5; no reliable D call. CDR3 length equals 16 residues. Germline values: CDR1 MNHEY, CDR2 SMNVEV (reference sequence). Trimming took off 5 bases at V and 4 bases at J, with 20 bases between the two ends. This chain's CDR3 is CASSPLRSSGPETQYF. DNA for the CDR3: TGTGCCAGCAGTCCACTTCGGTCCTCGGGTCCAGAGACCCAGTACTTC.

The rearrangement uses TRBV19 and TRBJ2-1; the D gene is possibly TRBD1 (6 bases). Germline CDR1 LNHDA, CDR2 SQIVND (reference sequence). This CDR3 spans 13 amino acids. Trimming cost V 3 bases and J 9 bases, with 12 bases left between them. CDR3 loop: CASSIELGAEQFF. The CDR3 nucleotides are TGTGCCAGTAGTATTGAATTGGGGGCTGAGCAGTTCTTC.

The rearrangement joins TRBV6-6 to TRBJ1-3, with D tentatively TRBD1 (5 bases). This CDR3 has 14 amino acids. CDR1 MNHNY and CDR2 SVGAGI come from the germline V gene (reference sequence). The V gene lost 2 bases and the J gene lost 4 bases, with 9 bases spanning the gap. This CDR3 is CASSYGGRGNTIYF. The CDR3 DNA reads TGTGCCAGCAGTTACGGGGGGAGGGGAAACACCATATATTTT.

This clone was observed a single time. The chain employs TRBV19 and TRBJ2-7; perhaps TRBD1 as D (6 bases). This CDR3 has 11 residues. With 10 bases removed from V and 4 bases from J, the gap between germline ends came to 11 bases. The germline gives CDR1 LNHDA, CDR2 SQIVND (reference sequence). CDR3 loop: CATTDRYEQYF. The CDR3 nucleotides are TGTGCCACCACAGACAGGTACGAGCAGTACTTC.

The chain joins TRBV19 to TRBJ1-5, with D perhaps TRBD1 (6 bases). CDR3 length equals 16 residues. V lost 4 bases and J lost 7, with 20 bases in between. Looked up from germline, CDR1 is LNHDA and CDR2 is SQIVND (reference sequence). CDR3 sequence: CASSTQGEGVRQPQHF. The CDR3 DNA sequence: TGTGCCAGTAGTACCCAGGGAGAGGGGGTCCGCCAGCCCCAGCATTTT.

The chain recombines TRBV6-5 with TRBJ1-5; 7 nucleotides align to TRBD1. This CDR3 has 16 residues. J gave up 6 bases and V 4 bases, and 12 bases lay outside the gene matches. CDR1 MNHEY and CDR2 SVGAGI come from the germline V gene. The chain's CDR3 is CASSSSGQTAGQPQHF. The CDR3 nucleotides read TGTGCCAGCAGTTCCTCGGGACAGACAGCCGGTCAGCCCCAGCATTTT.

The chain carries TRBV28 and TRBJ2-7, with 12 bases lining up with TRBD1. The V gene end was trimmed by 7 bases and the J gene end by 4 bases; junction bases not matched to a gene: 11. Per the germline V gene, CDR1 is MDHEN and CDR2 is SYDVKM. The CDR3 spans 16 residues. The CDR3 coding sequence is TGTGCCAGCACCTTAGCTGGGACAGGGGGCGCATACGAGCAGTACTTC. Residues: CASTLAGTGGAYEQYF.

The rearrangement links TRBV30 to TRBJ1-6; TRBD1 aligns across 9 bases. CDR3 length: 14 amino acids. CDR1 is GTSNPN, CDR2 SVGIG, per germline (reference sequence). J lost 9 bases, V lost 4 bases, and 7 bases had no gene match. DNA for the CDR3: TGTGCCTGGAATCCGGGACAGGGATTTTCACCCCTCCACTTT. The encoded protein is CAWNPGQGFSPLHF.

V usage is TRBV5-6 and J usage is TRBJ1-5; 8 bases fit TRBD1. V shed 1 base and J 5 bases; nucleotides not matched to a gene: 5. The CDR3 has 15 amino acids. Germline lookup yields CDR1 SGHDT and CDR2 YYEEEE. CDR3 protein: CASSLSPGGHQPQHF. DNA of the CDR3: TGTGCCAGCAGCTTGTCTCCAGGGGGCCATCAGCCCCAGCATTTT.

The genes are TRBV18 and TRBJ1-1, with 8 bases fitting TRBD1. CDR1 and CDR2 (germline): KGHSH, LQKENI. With V trimmed by 3 bases and J by 0 bases, 9 bases remained unmatched. The CDR3 spans 17 residues. In nucleotides, the CDR3 is TGTGCCAGCTCACCGGGGGGACAGGCTATCCTGAACACTGAAGCTTTCTTT. Translating it yields CASSPGGQAILNTEAFF.

A few counts support this clone. The chain couples TRBV10-3 to TRBJ1-1; 8 nucleotides line up with TRBD1. The J segment lost 3 bases and the V segment lost 6 bases, leaving 6 bases of the junction unmatched. Germline CDR1 and CDR2: ENHRY and SYGVKD. The CDR3 contains 14 residues. The CDR3 DNA reads as TGTGCCATCAGGAGGACAGGGTGGGACACTGAAGCTTTCTTT. Protein product: CAIRRTGWDTEAFF.

The rearrangement uses TRBV19 and TRBJ1-5, with TRBD1 identical over 9 bases. This CDR3 comprises 15 residues. Per germline, CDR1 LNHDA and CDR2 SQIVND (reference sequence). V was pared by 5 bases and J by 5 bases, with 7 bases of the junction left unmatched. CDR3 nucleotides: TGTGCCAGTAGTCCACAGGGGGCGCCCTATCAGCCCCAGCATTTT. This encodes CASSPQGAPYQPQHF.

V is TRBV5-5 and J is TRBJ1-5; TRBD1 is a possible D gene (6 bases). The CDR3 sequence is 15 residues long. V lost 3 bases and J 3 bases, leaving 13 bases between the germline ends. Germline CDR1 is SGHKS and CDR2 is YYEKEE (reference sequence). The CDR3 coding sequence is TGTGCCAGCAGCTCACAAGGGGGATTCAATCAGCCCCAGCATTTT. Translated, it gives CASSSQGGFNQPQHF.

The chain links TRBV28 to TRBJ2-3, with a possible D match to TRBD2 (8 bases). CDR1 is MDHEN, CDR2 SYDVKM, per germline. The length of the CDR3 is 16 residues. The V end lost 9 bases, the J end lost 1 base, and 20 bases lay between the germline ends. Here the CDR3 reads CASGAPGGGGTDTQYF. In DNA, the CDR3 is TGTGCCAGTGGGGCCCCGGGAGGGGGCGGCACAGATACGCAGTATTTT.

The chain links TRBV7-2 to TRBJ1-2; TRBD1 aligns across 7 bases. The germline V gene encodes CDR1 SGHTA and CDR2 FQGNSA. V gave up 4 bases and J gave up 8 bases; unmatched junction bases: 7. The CDR3 is 13 residues long. This chain's CDR3 is CASSSSWDSGYTF. The DNA for the CDR3 is TGTGCCAGCAGCTCCTCATGGGACAGCGGCTACACCTTC.

V gene TRBV7-3 combines with J gene TRBJ2-3, with TRBD2 matching 14 bases. J lost 5 bases, V lost 0 bases, and 1 base had no gene match. The length of the CDR3 is 16 residues. Germline V gene sequence: CDR1 SGHTA, CDR2 FQGTGA. CDR3 in amino acids: CASSLTGTSGRDTQYF. CDR3 sequence (DNA): TGTGCCAGCAGCTTAACCGGGACTAGCGGGAGAGATACGCAGTATTTT.

The chain is built from TRBV18 and TRBJ1-1; tentatively, D is TRBD1 (6 bases). The CDR3 contains 15 residues. Trimming pared 1 base from V and 5 bases from J, leaving 14 bases between. Germline V CDR1 and CDR2: KGHSH, LQKENI. The CDR3 DNA follows: TGTGCCAGCTCACCACTCACAGGGCGGAGTACTGAAGCTTTCTTT. Protein sequence: CASSPLTGRSTEAFF. The whole variable domain, remainder taken from reference TRBV18 and TRBJ1-1, is NAGVMQNPRHLVRRRGQEARLRCSPMKGHSHVYWYRQLPEEGLKFMVYLQKENIIDESGMPKERFSAEFPKEGPSILRIQQVVRGDSAAYFCASSPLTGRSTEAFFGQGTRLTVV.

V gene TRBV11-2 combines with J gene TRBJ2-5; 8 nucleotides line up with TRBD2. Germline V CDR1 and CDR2: SGHAT, FQNNGV. V shed 5 bases, J shed 5 bases, and the junction held 7 bases outside the gene matches. CDR3 length equals 14 residues. In DNA, the CDR3 is TGTGCCAGCAGCCCGGGGGCGGGAGGCGAGACCCAGTACTTC. Amino acid sequence: CASSPGAGGETQYF.